These 15 T cell receptor beta chains originate from one sample sequenced in a study of T cells after yellow fever vaccination. TCRdb recomputed calls from the 5' RACE reads with MiXCR, one row per CDR3 protein. The sample contains roughly 63,000 distinct CDR3 sequences, 6.5% to 9% of which appear only once. The sample in question was CD8+ T cells sorted from PBMCs, obtained 15 days after the yellow fever booster vaccination. Receptors originate from a man younger than 40 who received the YFV17D yellow fever vaccine.

This clonotype has a count of ten or more. V gene TRBV28 combines with J gene TRBJ2-5; D is unclear. Germline CDR1 is MDHEN and CDR2 is SYDVKM. V lost 5 bases and J lost 8, with 12 bases in between. There are 12 residues in the CDR3. CDR3 coding DNA: TGTGCCAGCAGTACCCTGACCGAAACCCAGTACTTC. Its protein product is CASSTLTETQYF.

This clonotype turned up a few times. This chain connects TRBV7-3 to TRBJ2-1; D may be TRBD2 (5 bases). Germline CDR1 SGHTA, CDR2 FQGTGA. Deletions cut 4 bases from V and 0 bases from J, with 19 bases between. The CDR3 is 18 residues long. The CDR3 DNA follows: TGTGCCAGCAGCTCGGACCCGGACTTGGGAAGCTCCTACAATGAGCAGTTCTTC. It specifies CASSSDPDLGSSYNEQFF. Full variable domain (outside the CDR3, taken from reference TRBV7-3 and TRBJ2-1): GAGVSQTPSNKVTEKGKYVELRCDPISGHTALYWYRQSLGQGPEFLIYFQGTGAADDSGLPNDRFFAVRPEGSVSTLKIQRTERGDSAVYLCASSSDPDLGSSYNEQFFGPGTRLTVL.

V is TRBV6-2 or TRBV6-3 and J is TRBJ2-7; D possibly uses TRBD1 or TRBD2 (5 bases each). The V and J ends lost 8 bases and 0 bases respectively, with 14 bases between them. CDR3 size: 14 residues. Germline V gene data show CDR1 as MNHEY and CDR2 as SVGEGT. The CDR3 nucleotides are TGTGCCAGCCTAAGGGGAGCGGACTCCTACGAGCAGTACTTC. Translated, it gives CASLRGADSYEQYF.

The chain employs TRBV20-1 and TRBJ2-7, with TRBD1 as a possible D gene (5 bases). The V gene's germline CDR1 is DFQATT and CDR2 SNEGSKA (reference sequence). The CDR3 contains 17 residues. Between the trimmed V and J ends, which lost 6 bases and 0 bases, there was a span of 24 bases. The CDR3 DNA reads as TGCAGTGCGCAGCGAGCAGGGCCTCAGAAAAACTCCTACGAGCAGTACTTC. Amino acid sequence: CSAQRAGPQKNSYEQYF.

This clonotype occurred many times. V gene TRBV6-1 combines with J gene TRBJ1-2; D is unclear. Trimming cost V 5 bases and J 2 bases, with 15 bases left between them. Germline loops: CDR1 MNHNS, CDR2 SASEGT. This CDR3 has 15 residues. Here the CDR3 DNA reads TGTGCCAGCAGTCCCCGGGGAGGGAACAACTATGGCTACACCTTC. This sequence encodes CASSPRGGNNYGYTF.

The table lists this clonotype with a few counts. J is TRBJ2-6 and V is TRBV5-1, with D possibly being TRBD1 (5 bases). CDR1 and CDR2 from the germline V gene are SGHRS and YFSETQ. This CDR3 region has 20 residues. The V end was cut by 4 bases, the J end by 0 bases, with 23 bases between. CDR3 sequence (DNA): TGCGCCAGCAGCCAGCTACTACTGGACATCCCTAGCTCTGGGGCCAACGTCCTGACTTTC. It is translated as CASSQLLLDIPSSGANVLTF.

This clonotype was counted many times. J is TRBJ2-1 and V is TRBV5-5; a weak D match, TRBD2 (5 bases). Germline values: CDR1 SGHKS, CDR2 YYEKEE (reference sequence). This CDR3 has 11 amino acids. Trimming took off 6 bases at V and 13 bases at J, with 14 bases between the two ends. The CDR3 bases are TGTGCCAGCACCGTAAGCGGCCACCAGTTCTTC. The encoded protein is CASTVSGHQFF. Supplemented by reference TRBV5-5 and TRBJ2-1, the full variable domain reads DAGVTQSPTHLIKTRGQQVTLRCSPISGHKSVSWYQQVLGQGPQFIFQYYEKEERGRGNFPDRFSARQFPNYSSELNVNALLLGDSALYLCASTVSGHQFFGPGTRLTVL.

There are many counts of this clonotype. V and J are TRBV10-2 and TRBJ2-3; the D call may be TRBD1 or TRBD2 (6 bases each). CDR1 and CDR2 (germline): WSHSY, SAAADI. Between the trimmed V and J ends, which lost 6 bases and 4 bases, there was a span of 17 bases. CDR3 length: 15 amino acids. CDR3 DNA sequence: TGCGCCAGCAGACCGGACACAGGGAGGCCAGATACGCAGTATTTT. This gives the protein CASRPDTGRPDTQYF.

At least ten counts were recorded for this clonotype. This chain links TRBV9 with TRBJ2-7, with D tentatively TRBD1 or TRBD2 (6 bases each). The length of the CDR3 is 16 residues. V was trimmed by 3 bases and J by 1 base, leaving 17 bases between them. Germline CDR1 reads SGDLS; CDR2 reads YYNGEE. As DNA, the CDR3 is TGTGCCAGCAGCGAGGGGGGAACGGTATCTTCCTACGAGCAGTACTTC. Amino acid sequence: CASSEGGTVSSYEQYF.

Ten or more counts support this clonotype. The rearrangement links TRBV29-1 to TRBJ2-7, with 7 bases aligning to TRBD1. Germline assignment: CDR1 SQVTM and CDR2 ANQGSEA. V dropped 3 bases and J dropped 6; count of bases not matched to a gene: 2. The length of the CDR3 is 11 residues. Here the CDR3 DNA reads TGCAGCGTTGACACAGGGGTCGAGCAGTACTTC. It codes for CSVDTGVEQYF.

At least ten counts were recorded for this clonotype. The chain couples TRBV29-1 to TRBJ2-1, with 13 nucleotides matching TRBD2. The CDR3 runs 16 residues. The junction had 3 bases not matched to a gene; V was cut back by 2 bases and J by 2 bases. Germline V gene data show CDR1 as SQVTM and CDR2 as ANQGSEA. The CDR3 loop is CSVEFGTSGAYNEQFF. The CDR3 coding sequence is TGCAGCGTTGAATTCGGGACTAGCGGGGCCTACAATGAGCAGTTCTTC.

This clonotype was found many times. V is TRBV3-1 and J is TRBJ2-3; D perhaps matches TRBD2 (5 bases). The CDR3 totals 16 residues. Germline V gene sequence: CDR1 LGHDT, CDR2 YNNKEL (reference sequence). V was pared by 0 bases and J by 7 bases, with 17 bases between. The CDR3 nucleotides are TGTGCCAGCAGCCAAGAAAAAGCGGACCCGAAATATACGCAGTATTTT. This encodes CASSQEKADPKYTQYF.

At least ten counts were recorded for this clonotype. The chain combines TRBV20-1 with TRBJ2-7, with 7 bases that match TRBD2. CDR1 is DFQATT, CDR2 SNEGSKA, per germline (reference sequence). J lost 0 bases, V lost 6 bases, and 5 bases had no gene match. The CDR3 loop spans 13 amino acids. For the CDR3, the DNA is TGCAGTGCCCGCGGGAGTAACTCCTACGAGCAGTACTTC. This gives the protein CSARGSNSYEQYF.

Concerning this clonotype itself: This may arise from a read error, as a much more abundant clone is one base away. The chain couples TRBV5-1 to TRBJ1-1; 8 bases map to TRBD1. Germline lookup yields CDR1 SGHRS and CDR2 YFSETQ. The CDR3 totals 14 residues. The CDR3 sequence: CVSSLGQGNTEAFF. CDR3 nucleotide sequence: TGCGTCAGCAGCTTAGGACAGGGGAACACTGAAGCTTTCTTT. The full variable domain, completed using reference TRBV5-1 and TRBJ1-1, is KAGVTQTPRYLIKTRGQQVTLSCSPISGHRSVSWYQQTPGQGLQFLFEYFSETQRNKGNFPGRFSGRQFSNSRSEMNVSTLELGDSALYLCVSSLGQGNTEAFFGQGTRLTVV.

Many counts were recorded for this clonotype. This rearrangement joins TRBV20-1 to TRBJ2-1; 9 bases map to TRBD1. The germline CDR1 and CDR2 sequences are DFQATT and SNEGSKA (reference sequence). V was pared by 3 bases and J by 2 bases, with 8 bases of the junction left unmatched. The CDR3 contains 16 residues. The CDR3 is CSASPRDRVTYNEQFF. DNA of the CDR3: TGCAGTGCTAGCCCCCGGGACAGGGTAACCTACAATGAGCAGTTCTTC.